The entry below describes one T cell receptor (beta chain). Antigen unknown. These data originate in a study of T cell repertoires in cytomegalovirus infection. Study observations and caveats: Cumulative frequency of public TCR beta families picked out carriers of CMV plus the relevant HLA.

CDR3 length equals 15 residues. Per germline, CDR1 MDHEN and CDR2 SYDVKM. Trimming stripped 4 bases from V and 0 bases from J, with 10 bases between. In TCRdb, the reads were re-called with MiXCR into one record per CDR3 protein. The sample gives approximately 990,000 distinct CDR3 sequences, around a third of which show up once; roughly 13% is in the top ten. The rearrangement links TRBV28 to TRBJ2-4, with no clear D. This TCR came from a human donor in good health (CMV status not recorded). Some clones in this sample may be carry-over from other donors' samples. The sample in question was cultured CD8+ T cells from PBMCs, obtained from culture after CMV antigen stimulation. CDR3 in amino acids: CASSSGPAAKNIQYF. The CDR3 DNA is TGTGCCAGCAGTTCCGGACCAGCAGCCAAAAACATTCAGTACTTC.